This passage covers 11 T cell receptor beta chains from one sample sequenced in a study of T cell responses to AZD1222 COVID-19 vaccine. Sequencing was performed with immunoSEQ multiplex PCR; in TCRdb, only in-frame clones are kept and a portion is missing. Among more than 95,000 clones, around 90% were seen once, and the ten largest hold around 8.4%. The source material was peripheral blood, sampled on day 0 of AZD1222 vaccination. The receptors shown here come from an adult in good health.

The chain recombines TRBV7-3 with TRBJ2-7; no clear D gene. Germline CDR1 and CDR2: SGHTA and FQGTGA. CDR3 length: 13 residues. The germline V and J ends were trimmed by 5 bases and 5 bases, with 13 bases remaining between them. The CDR3: CASSPSSGDEQYF. Here the CDR3 DNA reads TGTGCCAGCAGCCCCTCGAGTGGAGACGAGCAGTACTTC.

This clone appeared a few times. The gene calls are TRBV2 and TRBJ1-1; D gene ambiguous. The CDR3 covers 12 residues. The V and J ends lost 4 bases and 6 bases respectively, with 9 bases between them. Germline V gene data show CDR1 as SNHLY and CDR2 as FYNNEI. CDR3 sequence (DNA): TGTGCCAGCAGTGTCAGGCGGGCTGAAGCTTTCTTT. Residues: CASSVRRAEAFF.

V is TRBV24-1 and J is TRBJ1-4; D remains ambiguous. The CDR3 spans 12 residues. V lost 4 bases, J lost 5 bases, and 4 bases lay in between. The germline V gene has CDR1 KGHDR and CDR2 SFDVKD. DNA of the CDR3: TGTGCCACCAGTGAGGTAAATGAAAAACTGTTTTTT. This gives the protein CATSEVNEKLFF.

This chain joins TRBV6-1 and TRBJ2-1; 8 bases map to TRBD2. CDR1 and CDR2 (germline): MNHNS, SASEGT. The CDR3 is made up of 15 amino acids. V shed 0 bases, J shed 12 bases, and the junction held 10 bases outside the gene matches. The CDR3 protein is CASSEASGKTTGQFF. CDR3 DNA sequence: TGTGCCAGCAGTGAAGCTAGCGGGAAAACAACAGGGCAGTTCTTC.

The V call is TRBV1, the J call TRBJ1-4; the table's D gene call, TRBD1, was not cross checked with the DNA. TRBV1 is a pseudogene segment. This CDR3 region has 16 residues. The CDR3 region is CTSSQSDTGFGEKLFF. CDR3 DNA: TGCACCAGCAGCCAATCGGACACAGGGTTCGGCGAAAAACTGTTTTTT.

This chain links TRBV18 with TRBJ2-5, with D hard to call. The germline gives CDR1 KGHSH, CDR2 LQKENI. The CDR3 has 11 amino acids. The germline V and J ends were trimmed by 3 bases and 5 bases, with 4 bases remaining between them. CDR3 coding DNA: TGTGCCAGCTCACCTGGGGAGACCCAGTACTTC. It encodes CASSPGETQYF.

In its sample, this clone was seen a few times. The rearrangement uses TRBV3-1 (or the pseudogene TRBV3-2) and TRBJ2-1; 9 bases agree with TRBD2. In germline, CDR1 is LGHDT, CDR2 YNNKEL (reference sequence). Trimming took 0 bases from V and 6 from J; bases not matched to a gene: 3. There are 15 residues in the CDR3. CDR3 in DNA: TGTGCCAGCAGCCAAGATCTGGGACTAGCCAATGAGCAGTTCTTC. Its protein is CASSQDLGLANEQFF.

This clone was recorded many times. This chain uses TRBV6-5 with TRBJ2-1; 10 nucleotides line up with TRBD2. The J segment lost 6 bases and the V segment lost 4 bases, leaving 3 bases of the junction unmatched. CDR1 and CDR2 (germline): MNHEY, SVGAGI. The CDR3 runs 14 residues. This CDR3 reads CASSSRTSGNEQFF. For the CDR3, the DNA is TGTGCCAGCAGTTCCCGGACTAGCGGCAATGAGCAGTTCTTC.

The gene calls are TRBV7-2 and TRBJ2-6; no firm D call. Looked up from germline, CDR1 is SGHTA and CDR2 is FQGNSA. Trimming took off 0 bases at V and 3 bases at J, with 3 bases between the two ends. The length of the CDR3 is 14 residues. CDR3 in DNA: TGTGCCAGCAGCTTAGCCAGTGGGGCCAACGTCCTGACTTTC. Translation gives CASSLASGANVLTF.

The V gene is TRBV5-4, the J gene TRBJ2-1; 9 nucleotides align to TRBD1. The length of the CDR3 is 14 residues. The junction had 6 bases not matched to a gene; V was cut back by 4 bases and J by 7 bases. The V gene's germline CDR1 is SGHNT and CDR2 YYREEE (reference sequence). CDR3 protein: CASSTRDRANEQFF. The CDR3 DNA reads as TGTGCCAGCAGCACCCGGGACAGGGCGAATGAGCAGTTCTTC. The entire variable domain, with the rest obtained from reference TRBV5-4 and TRBJ2-1, is as follows: ETGVTQSPTHLIKTRGQQVTLRCSSQSGHNTVSWYQQALGQGPQFIFQYYREEENGRGNFPPRFSGLQFPNYSSELNVNALELDDSALYLCASSTRDRANEQFFGPGTRLTVL.

The chain joins TRBV18 to TRBJ2-1; 10 nucleotides line up with TRBD1. The length of the CDR3 is 18 residues. The germline CDR1 and CDR2 sequences are KGHSH and LQKENI. V was clipped by 5 bases and J by 7 bases; unmatched bases: 17. The chain's CDR3 is CASSTGFPPGTGENEQFF. CDR3 DNA: TGTGCCAGCTCAACGGGCTTCCCTCCCGGGACAGGGGAAAATGAGCAGTTCTTC.